This entry lists 29 T cell receptor beta chains sequenced from one sample in a study of T cell responses to AZD1222 COVID-19 vaccine. Some clones are missing from TCRdb's copy, which holds only in-frame ones; the method was immunoSEQ multiplex PCR. The sample consists of roughly 98,000 clones, around 84% of them appearing once. This specimen was peripheral blood, taken 28 days after the second AZD1222 dose. Every receptor here comes from an adult who received the AZD1222 COVID-19 vaccine.

The J gene is TRBJ1-2, the V gene TRBV5-6; D remains ambiguous. This CDR3 is built from 15 residues. In germline, CDR1 is SGHDT, CDR2 YYEEEE. Trimming stripped 4 bases from V and 4 bases from J, with 17 bases between. The CDR3 reads CASSRNGRPIYGYTF. Here the CDR3 DNA reads TGTGCCAGCAGCCGTAACGGACGACCGATCTATGGCTACACCTTC.

Here the CDR3 reads CATSPHVIQRRTDTQYF. CDR3 DNA: TGTGCCACCAGCCCCCACGTTATCCAGCGGCGCACAGATACGCAGTATTTT. This chain links TRBV15 with TRBJ2-3; TRBD2 is a possible D gene (5 bases). Trimming removed 5 bases at V and 1 base at J, with 19 bases between. The CDR3 has 17 amino acids. The germline gives CDR1 LNHNV, CDR2 YYDKDF (reference sequence).

The rearrangement links TRBV7-9 to TRBJ1-4; no definite D call. Germline CDR1 reads SEHNR; CDR2 reads FQNEAQ (reference sequence). This CDR3 has 13 residues. Trimming cost V 8 bases and J 0 bases, with 7 bases left between them. Written as DNA, the CDR3 is TGTGCCAGCCAGCGGGCAACTAATGAAAAACTGTTTTTT. Its protein is CASQRATNEKLFF.

V gene TRBV7-2 combines with J gene TRBJ2-3; TRBD2 matches at 9 bases. Trimming at V came to 1 base and at J to 9 bases, leaving 11 bases not matched to a gene. The CDR3 has 16 residues. Germline lookup yields CDR1 SGHTA and CDR2 FQGNSA. The CDR3 protein is CASSLGGGGGVMTQYF. The CDR3 DNA reads as TGTGCCAGCAGCTTAGGTGGTGGCGGGGGGGTGATGACGCAGTATTTT.

The chain uses TRBV4-1 and TRBJ2-2; TRBD2 matches at 9 bases. The germline V gene has CDR1 MGHRA and CDR2 YSYEKL. The V and J ends lost 3 bases and 6 bases, in that order; junction bases with no gene match: 2. The CDR3 consists of 14 residues. The CDR3 nucleotides are TGCGCCAGCAGCCATCGCGGGAGGGCCGGGGAGCTGTTTTTT. Protein sequence: CASSHRGRAGELFF.

The chain uses TRBV19 and TRBJ2-3; TRBD2 agrees at 7 bases. This CDR3 is 13 amino acids long. The V and J ends lost 6 bases and 3 bases, in that order; junction bases with no gene match: 3. Germline CDR1 is LNHDA and CDR2 is SQIVND (reference sequence). CDR3 in amino acids: CASRPGGTDTQYF. DNA of the CDR3: TGTGCCAGTAGACCGGGGGGTACAGATACGCAGTATTTT.

A single count supports this clone. This CDR3 is CASSLDPPFEAFF. Written as DNA, the CDR3 is TGTGCCAGCAGCTTGGATCCGCCGTTTGAAGCTTTCTTT. The chain uses TRBV5-4 and TRBJ1-1; D remains unclear. The CDR3 is made up of 13 amino acids. Trimming shortened V by 0 bases and J by 7 bases, and 10 bases separated the two germline ends. In germline, CDR1 is SGHNT, CDR2 YYREEE (reference sequence).

The chain couples TRBV7-6 to TRBJ2-5; 7 nucleotides match TRBD1. V shed 5 bases, J shed 5 bases, and the junction held 8 bases outside the gene matches. Germline V gene data show CDR1 as SGHVS and CDR2 as FNYEAQ. This CDR3 has 14 residues. Here the CDR3 reads CASSLSGQSETQYF. CDR3 nucleotide sequence: TGTGCCAGCAGCCTATCGGGACAGTCCGAGACCCAGTACTTC.

The chain has TRBV5-4 and TRBJ1-1, with 10 positions matching TRBD1. CDR1 is SGHNT and CDR2 is YYREEE in the germline V gene (reference sequence). V shed 3 bases, J shed 6 bases, and the junction held 11 bases outside the gene matches. This CDR3 comprises 16 residues. CDR3 coding DNA: TGTGCCAGCAGCTCGTCTCCTGACAGGGGGCCCGCTGAAGCTTTCTTT. Amino acids: CASSSSPDRGPAEAFF. Full variable domain (missing parts from reference TRBV5-4 and TRBJ1-1): ETGVTQSPTHLIKTRGQQVTLRCSSQSGHNTVSWYQQALGQGPQFIFQYYREEENGRGNFPPRFSGLQFPNYSSELNVNALELDDSALYLCASSSSPDRGPAEAFFGQGTRLTVV.

This chain connects TRBV7-9 to TRBJ1-1; 7 nucleotides match TRBD1. J was trimmed by 0 bases and V by 5 bases; bases with no gene match: 3. The length of the CDR3 is 14 residues. Germline CDR1 reads SEHNR; CDR2 reads FQNEAQ (reference sequence). CDR3 coding DNA: TGTGCCAGCAGCGTGACAGGGTTGAACACTGAAGCTTTCTTT. It specifies CASSVTGLNTEAFF.

V is TRBV29-1 and J is TRBJ1-1; D unresolved. Germline CDR1 SQVTM, CDR2 ANQGSEA. The CDR3 length is 13 residues. V lost 6 bases and J lost 4, with 15 bases in between. The CDR3 DNA sequence: TGCAGCGTCCCACGGCCGGGGTTCACTGAAGCTTTCTTT. This gives the protein CSVPRPGFTEAFF.

The gene calls are TRBV6-5 and TRBJ2-1, with 10 positions matching TRBD2. This CDR3 is 15 amino acids long. Per the germline V gene, CDR1 is MNHEY and CDR2 is SVGAGI. With V trimmed by 6 bases and J by 6 bases, 8 bases remained unmatched. The CDR3, as DNA: TGTGCCAGCAGGGTAGCGGGAGGAAGAGTCAATGAGCAGTTCTTC. It encodes CASRVAGGRVNEQFF.

Here the CDR3 reads CASSLGVTGENTIYF. The CDR3 coding sequence is TGTGCCAGCAGCCTTGGGGTGACAGGGGAAAACACCATATATTTT. The chain joins TRBV5-4 to TRBJ1-3; 8 positions agree with TRBD1. The CDR3 is 15 amino acids. Germline CDR1 is SGHNT and CDR2 is YYREEE (reference sequence). The V segment lost 4 bases and the J segment 6 bases; nucleotides outside the gene matches: 9.

The chain uses TRBV7-3 and TRBJ2-1; 7 bases map to TRBD1. V lost 4 bases and J lost 7; bases outside the gene matches: 1. The germline V gene encodes CDR1 SGHTA and CDR2 FQGTGA. This CDR3 has 12 amino acids. CDR3 protein: CASSSTGNEQFF. The DNA for the CDR3 is TGTGCCAGCAGCTCGACAGGGAATGAGCAGTTCTTC.

This chain links TRBV18 with TRBJ1-2; D gene unclear. Germline CDR1 is KGHSH and CDR2 is LQKENI. V lost 2 bases to trimming and J lost 2 bases, with 9 bases between them. This CDR3 has 14 residues. As DNA, the CDR3 is TGTGCCAGCTCACCAGGTGTACAGAACTATGGCTACACCTTC. Encoded protein: CASSPGVQNYGYTF.

The gene calls are TRBV9 and TRBJ2-1, with 14 bases fitting TRBD2. The V and J ends lost 3 bases and 3 bases, in that order; junction bases with no gene match: 8. The CDR3 is 18 residues long. Germline V gene lookup returns CDR1 SGDLS and CDR2 YYNGEE. CDR3: CASSAGTSGSGYYNEQFF. CDR3 bases: TGTGCCAGCAGCGCCGGGACTAGCGGGAGCGGGTACTACAATGAGCAGTTCTTC.

V usage is TRBV7-6 and J usage is TRBJ2-2, with D unresolved. The CDR3 runs to 15 residues. The germline V gene has CDR1 SGHVS and CDR2 FNYEAQ. The V and J ends lost 5 bases and 0 bases respectively, with 10 bases between them. The DNA of the CDR3 is TGTGCCAGCAGCACTGAGAGATCGAACACCGGGGAGCTGTTTTTT. It encodes CASSTERSNTGELFF.

CDR3 nucleotides: TGCGCCAGCAGCCCTTTGGGGCCCGGGGGGACCCAGTACTTC. Protein: CASSPLGPGGTQYF. The genes are TRBV5-1 and TRBJ2-5; D possibly corresponds to TRBD2 (6 bases). V was pared by 4 bases and J by 7 bases, with 17 bases between. Germline V gene data show CDR1 as SGHRS and CDR2 as YFSETQ. The CDR3 length is 14 residues.

The rearrangement uses TRBV27 and TRBJ1-6; D unclear. This CDR3 contains 15 residues. The germline CDR1 and CDR2 sequences are MNHEY and SMNVEV (reference sequence). Trimming stripped 1 base from V and 10 bases from J, with 14 bases between. Written as DNA, the CDR3 is TGTGCCAGCAGTTTATTTTTTAGCCGAGGGTCACCCCTCCACTTT. This codes for CASSLFFSRGSPLHF.

This chain uses TRBV6-5 with TRBJ2-3, with D hard to call. Trimming pared 8 bases from V and 2 bases from J, leaving 14 bases between. Germline V gene data show CDR1 as MNHEY and CDR2 as SVGAGI. CDR3 length: 14 residues. CDR3 bases: TGTGCCAGCCATGTGGGCTCTTACACAGATACGCAGTATTTT. Protein sequence: CASHVGSYTDTQYF.

CDR3 sequence (DNA): TGTGCCAGCAGCCTAGGAGGGGTAACCGGGGAGCTGTTTTTT. Translating it yields CASSLGGVTGELFF. This sequence joins TRBV3-1 (or the pseudogene TRBV3-2) and TRBJ2-2, with TRBD2 as a possible D gene (6 bases). Germline CDR1 LGHDT, CDR2 YNNKEL (reference sequence). CDR3 size: 14 residues. V was trimmed by 4 bases and J by 5 bases, leaving 11 bases between them.

The chain recombines TRBV5-1 with TRBJ1-1; the match to TRBD1 covers 10 bases. The CDR3 runs to 15 residues. After removal of 3 bases from V and 1 base from J, the junction contained 3 bases not matched to a gene. Germline CDR1 and CDR2: SGHRS and YFSETQ. The CDR3 nucleotides read TGCGCCAGCAGCTCCTGGACAGGGGGGAACACTGAAGCTTTCTTT. Translating gives CASSSWTGGNTEAFF.

The V gene is TRBV4-1, the J gene TRBJ1-1, with D perhaps TRBD1 (6 bases). CDR3 size: 12 residues. V lost 1 base and J 12 bases, leaving 12 bases between the germline ends. CDR1 MGHRA and CDR2 YSYEKL come from the germline V gene. The CDR3 DNA is TGCGCCAGCAGCCAAGCATCCCAGGGGACTTTCTTT. This sequence encodes CASSQASQGTFF.

This chain connects TRBV19 to TRBJ2-2, with unresolved D. This CDR3 contains 15 residues. Germline V gene lookup returns CDR1 LNHDA and CDR2 SQIVND (reference sequence). Trimming stripped 3 bases from V and 1 base from J, with 9 bases between. The CDR3 region has the DNA TGTGCCAGTAGTATCGGACGGTGGAACACCGGGGAGCTGTTTTTT. The encoded protein is CASSIGRWNTGELFF.

The chain employs TRBV18 and TRBJ1-2; D is unresolved. The CDR3 is 12 amino acids. Germline-derived CDR1 and CDR2 are KGHSH and LQKENI. Trimming took off 3 bases at V and 8 bases at J, with 10 bases between the two ends. DNA for the CDR3: TGTGCCAGCTCACCGTACGAGGACGGCTACACCTTC. Translation gives CASSPYEDGYTF.

Sample share makes this clone medium-sized (0.01 to 0.1%). This rearrangement joins TRBV5-1 to TRBJ1-2; the D is unclear. The CDR3 is made up of 14 amino acids. From germline, CDR1 is SGHRS and CDR2 YFSETQ. V was trimmed by 1 base and J by 2 bases, leaving 9 bases between them. CDR3 residues: CASSLSPGNYGYTF. CDR3 sequence (DNA): TGCGCCAGCAGCTTGTCCCCGGGAAACTATGGCTACACCTTC.

DNA of the CDR3: TGTGCCAGCAGTCCCAGGGGGGGTGAAAAACTGTTTTTT. Its protein is CASSPRGGEKLFF. This rearrangement joins TRBV28 to TRBJ1-4, with TRBD1 identical over 7 bases. This CDR3 region has 13 residues. Germline assignment: CDR1 MDHEN and CDR2 SYDVKM. After removal of 5 bases from V and 7 bases from J, the junction contained 4 bases not matched to a gene.

This chain links TRBV7-8 with TRBJ1-2; 7 nucleotides align to TRBD1. V lost 0 bases, J lost 5 bases, and 12 bases stayed unmatched. Germline loops: CDR1 SGHVS, CDR2 FQNEAQ. The CDR3 runs to 17 residues. The CDR3 region is CASSLASFNRGRYGYTF. The CDR3 DNA is TGTGCCAGCAGCTTAGCCTCCTTTAACAGGGGACGATATGGCTACACCTTC.

The rearrangement uses TRBV6-1 and TRBJ2-2; a possible D gene is TRBD1 (6 bases). Trimming left V 2 bases short and J 3 bases short, with 10 bases between. Germline loops: CDR1 MNHNS, CDR2 SASEGT. The length of the CDR3 is 15 residues. CDR3 bases: TGTGCCAGCAGTGAAAGGCAGGGGTACACCGGGGAGCTGTTTTTT. Translated: CASSERQGYTGELFF.